This T cell receptor beta chain was obtained from a study of T cell repertoires in cytomegalovirus infection (dated by TCRdb to between 2018 and 2021). With regard to the full study: Alongside well-studied HLA-B-restricted epitopes, the peptide stimulations were aimed at recently identified HLA-C-restricted CMV epitopes, whose presentation resists viral immunomodulation. Donor HLA type was relevant to the analysis, because carriage of CMV infection together with the matching HLA type was indicated by public TCR beta signatures.

The germline V gene (reference sequence) gives CDR1 as SEHNR and CDR2 as FQNEAQ. The CDR3 contains 16 residues, cysteine and phenylalanine counted. The sequence is cut down to CDR3 DNA, 48 bases in frame from base 1. Trimming takes 1 base from V and 1 base from J, and the germline ends sit 13 bases apart. The sequencer was an Illumina HiSeq 1500. Clones were called with MiXCR by TCRdb after fastp trimmed the public reads at Q25, and only in-frame beta chains were retained. A single entry per CDR3 protein holds the most common genes and DNA from its merged rows. Within this sample are around 900,000 distinct CDR3 sequences, with 30% to 40% of them counted one time only. The ten largest clones take up roughly an eighth of the sample. The paper as a whole reports these results and caveats: Cumulative frequency of public TCR beta family members discriminated carriers of CMV infection plus the relevant HLA type in this cohort and an independent approximately 370-donor cohort. The ex vivo response was dominated by HLA-C-restricted CMV-specific TCR beta clonotypes, and the single most frequent clonotype in two of eight donors was supplied by these HLA-C-restricted clonotypes.

At least ten counts were recorded for this clonotype. Its antigen remains unidentified. Base qualities were left out, and no much larger clone turns up one base away. This specimen's treatment or condition label, per the study, means: in vitro stimulation with specific CMV peptide epitopes to enrich CMV-specific T cells. This clonotype originated in a human donor in good health (CMV status not recorded). Some clones in this sample may be carry-over from other donors' samples. Recombination joined TRBV7-9 with TRBJ1-1, with TRBD1 perhaps the D gene, on 5 matching bases. Specimen: cultured CD8+ T cells from PBMCs, collected from culture after CMV antigen stimulation. DNA sequence: TGTGCCAGCAGCTTAGACGGCGGGAGGGGGAACACTGAAGCTTTCTTT. Translated, this gives CASSLDGGRGNTEAFF.